This T cell receptor (beta chain) stems from a study of T cells in localized non-small cell lung cancer. Study conclusions and caveats: Peak T cell clonality was found in uninvolved adjacent lung, exceeding tumor. Because researchers sequenced only one region of the tumor, heterogeneity is still possible. Longer survival (overall) was linked to higher T cell density in blood. In adjacent lung appeared a median approximately 61 of the top 100 tumor clones.

Profiled with immunoSEQ multiplex PCR; TCRdb holds only in-frame clones, not every one. The data hold about 31,000 clones, with roughly 94% observed a single time. A remark on this clone: Its antigen is unidentified.

The receptor was isolated from a woman aged 35 to 70 with stage I lung adenocarcinoma. The input for sequencing was peripheral blood, taken before any cancer treatment.

CDR3 residues: CASSLQGRAMTEAFF. As DNA, the CDR3 is TGTGCCAGCAGCTTACAGGGCAGGGCTATGACTGAAGCTTTCTTT. The chain is built from TRBV7-8 and TRBJ1-1; a possible D gene is TRBD1 (5 bases). Germline V gene lookup returns CDR1 SGHVS and CDR2 FQNEAQ. This CDR3 has 15 residues. The germline V and J ends were trimmed by 2 bases and 5 bases, with 15 bases remaining between them.